This T cell receptor (beta chain) originates from a study of blood T cell repertoires in COVID-19. Turning to the study itself: Acute and convalescent COVID-19 samples came from the United States, Italy and Spain. T cells, B-cell-depleted T cells, or PBMCs provided the cDNA or gDNA that served as material.

Produced via immunoSEQ multiplex PCR; TCRdb's table is partial and in-frame only. This sample has more than 150,000 clones, with over 70% found just once. In its sample, this clone was seen a few times. Germline CDR1 reads LGHNA; CDR2 reads YSLEER. V was clipped by 2 bases and J by 0 bases, with 11 bases between them. CDR3 length equals 15 residues. Sequencing was performed on peripheral blood. The gene calls are TRBV4-3 and TRBJ2-7; weak D call: TRBD2 (6 bases). This TCR was sampled from a man aged 60-69 years with active or convalescent COVID-19. The CDR3 is CASSQLEGNSYEQYF. Here the CDR3 DNA reads TGCGCCAGCAGCCAATTGGAGGGGAACTCCTACGAGCAGTACTTC.